Listed here is a single TCR beta chain. This clone was detected once. Its antigen is not yet known. Base-call qualities are not available, and no considerably larger clone is one nucleotide away. Patients with autoimmune disease history or receiving systemic immunosuppression were excluded from the trial. Peripheral blood for TCR sequencing was drawn from every dose cohort at baseline, at cycle 4 day 1 and at cycle 7 day 1. The samples were taken from a phase I, first-in-human, multicenter, open-label dose-escalation trial of ivuxolimab. The trial enrolled adults with locally advanced or metastatic head and neck squamous cell, hepatocellular, melanoma or renal cell carcinoma. Before TCR sequencing, CD4+ and CD8+ T cells were separately sorted from peripheral blood. This specimen comes from a study of OX40 agonist ivuxolimab in advanced cancers. Regarding the complete study: Ivuxolimab was an agonistic, fully human IgG2 monoclonal antibody directed against OX40 (CD134), a costimulatory receptor. Intravenous ivuxolimab was administered to patients every 2 weeks at six dose levels: 0.01, 0.1, 0.3, 1.5, 3 and 10 mg/kg. Of the roughly 50 dose-escalation patients, hepatocellular carcinoma was present in about 20, melanoma in approximately 15, renal cell carcinoma in 9 and head and neck cancer in 9. In the dose-escalation cohort, roughly 82% of patients were male, and the mean age was 60 years with a range of roughly 20 to 85. Patients were allowed to have had prior anti-PD-1, anti-PD-L1 or anti-CTLA-4 therapy, and 40% of the dose-escalation patients had previously received checkpoint inhibitors. Partial responses occurred in three dose-escalation patients: two with cutaneous melanoma and one with hepatocellular carcinoma. The point of sequencing TCRbeta in the periphery was to test whether ivuxolimab changed TCR sequence diversity and drove clonal T-cell expansion. The monotherapy dose-escalation portion (N ≈ 50 patients) of the phase I ivuxolimab trial is reported in the paper. Study-wide conclusions, independent of this receptor: At doses of 0.1 to 3.0 mg/kg, clonal expansion of both CD4+ and CD8+ blood T cells was observed from baseline to week 6. Partial responders in the 0.1-3.0 mg/kg groups had among the lowest normalized peripheral clonal expansion, especially among CD8+ T cells. On average, CD8+ T cells showed more expanded clones than CD4+ T cells after ivuxolimab. The antigen specificity of the clonally expanded peripheral T cells was not determined. Low levels of normalized T-cell clonal expansion were also shown by some nonresponding patients.

For sequencing of the TCRbeta CDR3 region, genomic DNA was extracted from the sorted cells. The immunoSEQ Assay was used for sequencing of TCRbeta CDR3 regions. As stored in TCRdb, this immuneACCESS dataset retains in-frame rearrangements with V and J assigned. A fraction of the clones does not appear; measured against another copy, unresolved V genes explain less than half of the discrepancy, and the remainder lacks a known reason. In this sample the table shows roughly 29,000 clones, around 85% of which occur a single time. The ten largest account for 28% of the sample. Its CDR3 holds 14 amino acids, cysteine through phenylalanine. Of the read, only the CDR3 DNA is kept; its 42 bases are in frame from base 1. The junction carries 14 bases between V and J, which are trimmed by 5 bases and 4 bases respectively. As encoded in the germline V gene (reference sequence), CDR1 is MNHEY while CDR2 is SMNVEV.

The TCR was taken from an adult with an advanced solid tumor such as melanoma, head and neck, liver or kidney cancer. The sample in question was CD4+ or CD8+ T cells sorted from blood, obtained in a trial of the OX40 agonist ivuxolimab. The rearranged chain carries TRBV27 and TRBJ2-5; the best D guess is TRBD2, with 6 bases matching. The sequenced DNA is TGTGCCAGCAGTGCACAGAGTAGCGGAGAGACCCAGTACTTC. This codes for CASSAQSSGETQYF.